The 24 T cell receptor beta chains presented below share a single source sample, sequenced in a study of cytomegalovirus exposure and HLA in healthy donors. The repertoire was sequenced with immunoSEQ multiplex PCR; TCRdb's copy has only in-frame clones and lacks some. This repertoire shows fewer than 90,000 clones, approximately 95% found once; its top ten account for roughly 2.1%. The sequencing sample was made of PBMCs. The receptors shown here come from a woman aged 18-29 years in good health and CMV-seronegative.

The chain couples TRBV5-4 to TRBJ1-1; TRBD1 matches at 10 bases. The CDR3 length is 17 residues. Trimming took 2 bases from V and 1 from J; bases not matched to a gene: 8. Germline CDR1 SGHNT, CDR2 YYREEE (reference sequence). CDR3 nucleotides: TGTGCCAGCAGCTTCCGGGACAGGGGTTGGAGGAACACTGAAGCTTTCTTT. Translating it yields CASSFRDRGWRNTEAFF.

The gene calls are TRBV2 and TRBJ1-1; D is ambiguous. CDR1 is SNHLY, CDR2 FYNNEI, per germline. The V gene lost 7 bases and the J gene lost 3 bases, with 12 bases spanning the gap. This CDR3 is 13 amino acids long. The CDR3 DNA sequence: TGTGCCAGCAAAGGAGGGAGGGACACTGAAGCTTTCTTT. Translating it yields CASKGGRDTEAFF.

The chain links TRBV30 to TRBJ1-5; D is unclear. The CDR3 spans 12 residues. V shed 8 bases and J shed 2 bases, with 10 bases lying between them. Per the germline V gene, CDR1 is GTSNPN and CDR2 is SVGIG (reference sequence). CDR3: CAAESGNQPQHF. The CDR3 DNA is TGTGCCGCAGAGAGCGGCAATCAGCCCCAGCATTTT.

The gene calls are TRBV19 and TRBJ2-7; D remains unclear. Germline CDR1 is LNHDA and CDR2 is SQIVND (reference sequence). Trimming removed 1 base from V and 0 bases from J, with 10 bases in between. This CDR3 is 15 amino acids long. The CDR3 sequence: CASSIGQASSYEQYF. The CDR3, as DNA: TGTGCCAGTAGTATAGGCCAGGCGAGCTCCTACGAGCAGTACTTC.

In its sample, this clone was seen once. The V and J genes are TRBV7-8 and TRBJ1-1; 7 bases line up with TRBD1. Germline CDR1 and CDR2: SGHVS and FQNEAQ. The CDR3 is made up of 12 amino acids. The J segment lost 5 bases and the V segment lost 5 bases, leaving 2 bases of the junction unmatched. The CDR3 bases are TGTGCCAGCAGCCTGGACAGGACTGAAGCTTTCTTT. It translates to CASSLDRTEAFF.

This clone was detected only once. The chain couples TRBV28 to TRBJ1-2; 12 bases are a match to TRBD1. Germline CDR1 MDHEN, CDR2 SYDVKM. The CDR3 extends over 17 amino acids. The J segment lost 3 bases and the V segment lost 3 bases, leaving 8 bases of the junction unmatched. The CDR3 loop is CASSFRDRGQEDYGYTF. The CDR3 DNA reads TGTGCCAGCAGTTTTCGGGACAGGGGGCAGGAGGACTATGGCTACACCTTC.

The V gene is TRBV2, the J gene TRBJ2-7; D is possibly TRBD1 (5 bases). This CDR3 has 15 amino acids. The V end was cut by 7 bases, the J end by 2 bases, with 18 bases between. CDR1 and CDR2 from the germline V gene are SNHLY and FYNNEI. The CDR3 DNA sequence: TGTGCCAGCAACCCAACCCAGGGTTCTGCCTACGAGCAGTACTTC. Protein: CASNPTQGSAYEQYF.

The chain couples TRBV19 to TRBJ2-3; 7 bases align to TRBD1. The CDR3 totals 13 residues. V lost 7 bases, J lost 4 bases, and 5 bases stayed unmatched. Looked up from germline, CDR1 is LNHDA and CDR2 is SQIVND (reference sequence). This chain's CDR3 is CASMTGLADTQYF. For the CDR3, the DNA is TGTGCCAGTATGACAGGGCTAGCAGATACGCAGTATTTT.

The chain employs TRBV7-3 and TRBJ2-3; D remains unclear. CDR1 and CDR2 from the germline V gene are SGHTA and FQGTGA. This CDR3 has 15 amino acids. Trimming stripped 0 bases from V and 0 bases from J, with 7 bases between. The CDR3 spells CASSLTGLSTDTQYF. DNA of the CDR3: TGTGCCAGCAGCTTAACTGGCCTTAGCACAGATACGCAGTATTTT.

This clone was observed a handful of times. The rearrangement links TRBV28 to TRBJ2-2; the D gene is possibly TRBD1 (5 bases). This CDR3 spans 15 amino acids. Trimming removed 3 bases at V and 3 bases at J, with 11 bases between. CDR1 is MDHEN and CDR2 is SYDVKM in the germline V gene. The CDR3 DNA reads TGTGCCAGCAGTTTCGGGCAGGGTCACACCGGGGAGCTGTTTTTT. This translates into CASSFGQGHTGELFF.

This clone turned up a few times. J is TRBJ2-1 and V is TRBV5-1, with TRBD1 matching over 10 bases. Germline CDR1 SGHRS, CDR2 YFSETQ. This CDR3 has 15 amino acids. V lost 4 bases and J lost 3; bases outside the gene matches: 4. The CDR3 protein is CASSPDRGFYNEQFF. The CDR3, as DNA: TGCGCCAGCAGCCCGGACAGGGGGTTCTACAATGAGCAGTTCTTC. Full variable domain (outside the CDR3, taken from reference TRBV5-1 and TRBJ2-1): KAGVTQTPRYLIKTRGQQVTLSCSPISGHRSVSWYQQTPGQGLQFLFEYFSETQRNKGNFPGRFSGRQFSNSRSEMNVSTLELGDSALYLCASSPDRGFYNEQFFGPGTRLTVL.

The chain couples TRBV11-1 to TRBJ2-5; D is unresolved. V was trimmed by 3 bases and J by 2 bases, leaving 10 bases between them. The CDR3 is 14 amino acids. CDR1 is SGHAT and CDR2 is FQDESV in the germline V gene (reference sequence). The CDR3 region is CASSLPTPQETQYF. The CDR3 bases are TGTGCCAGCAGCTTGCCGACACCACAAGAGACCCAGTACTTC.

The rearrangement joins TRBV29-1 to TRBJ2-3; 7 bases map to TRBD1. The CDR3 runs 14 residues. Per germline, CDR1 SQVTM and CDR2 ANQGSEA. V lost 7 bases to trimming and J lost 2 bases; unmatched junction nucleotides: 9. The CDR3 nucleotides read TGCAGCGCCCGACAGGGTGGGGACACAGATACGCAGTATTTT. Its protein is CSARQGGDTDTQYF.

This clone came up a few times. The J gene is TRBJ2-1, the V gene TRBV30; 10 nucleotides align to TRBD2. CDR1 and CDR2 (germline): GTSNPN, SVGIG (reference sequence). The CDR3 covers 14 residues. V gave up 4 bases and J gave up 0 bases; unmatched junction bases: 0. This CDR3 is CAWTSGSSYNEQFF. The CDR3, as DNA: TGTGCCTGGACTAGCGGGAGCTCCTACAATGAGCAGTTCTTC.

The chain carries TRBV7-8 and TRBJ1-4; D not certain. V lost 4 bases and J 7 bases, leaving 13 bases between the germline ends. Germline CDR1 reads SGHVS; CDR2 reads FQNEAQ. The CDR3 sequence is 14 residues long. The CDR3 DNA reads TGTGCCAGCAGCTCCACTACAGCGGGTGAAAAACTGTTTTTT. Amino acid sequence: CASSSTTAGEKLFF.

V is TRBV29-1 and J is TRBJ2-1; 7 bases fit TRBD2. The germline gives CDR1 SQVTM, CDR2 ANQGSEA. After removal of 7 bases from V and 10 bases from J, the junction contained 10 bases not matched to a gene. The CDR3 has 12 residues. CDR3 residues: CSADPSGGEQFF. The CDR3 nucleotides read TGCAGCGCAGACCCCTCCGGGGGGGAGCAGTTCTTC.

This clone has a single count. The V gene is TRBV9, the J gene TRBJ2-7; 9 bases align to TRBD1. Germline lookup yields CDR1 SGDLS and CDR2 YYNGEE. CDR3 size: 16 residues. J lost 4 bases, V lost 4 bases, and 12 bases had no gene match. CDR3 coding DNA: TGTGCCAGCAGCCTCTACGGGACAGGGTCGCCTTACGAGCAGTACTTC. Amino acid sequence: CASSLYGTGSPYEQYF.

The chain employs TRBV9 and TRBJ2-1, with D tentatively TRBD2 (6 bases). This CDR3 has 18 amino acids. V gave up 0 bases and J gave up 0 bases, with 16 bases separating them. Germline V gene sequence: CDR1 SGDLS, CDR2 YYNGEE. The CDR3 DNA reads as TGTGCCAGCAGCGTAGAGGGTGCGGGGCATCCCTCCTACAATGAGCAGTTCTTC. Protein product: CASSVEGAGHPSYNEQFF.

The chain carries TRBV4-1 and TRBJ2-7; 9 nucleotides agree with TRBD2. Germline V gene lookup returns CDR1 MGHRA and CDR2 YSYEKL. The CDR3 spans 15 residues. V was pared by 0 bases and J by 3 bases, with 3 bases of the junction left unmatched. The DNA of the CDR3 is TGCGCCAGCAGCCAAGAGCTGACTAGCGGCTACGAGCAGTACTTC. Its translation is CASSQELTSGYEQYF.

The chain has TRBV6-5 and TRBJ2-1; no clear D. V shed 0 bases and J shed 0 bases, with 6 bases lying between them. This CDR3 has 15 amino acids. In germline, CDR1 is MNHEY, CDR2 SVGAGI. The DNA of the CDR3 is TGTGCCAGCAGTTACTCCGATAGCTCCTACAATGAGCAGTTCTTC. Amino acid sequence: CASSYSDSSYNEQFF.

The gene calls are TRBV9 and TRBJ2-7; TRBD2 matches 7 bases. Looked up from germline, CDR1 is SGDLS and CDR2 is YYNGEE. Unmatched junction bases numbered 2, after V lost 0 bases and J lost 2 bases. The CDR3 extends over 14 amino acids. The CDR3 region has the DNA TGTGCCAGCAGCGTAGGGCTAGCGGCCTACGAGCAGTACTTC. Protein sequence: CASSVGLAAYEQYF.

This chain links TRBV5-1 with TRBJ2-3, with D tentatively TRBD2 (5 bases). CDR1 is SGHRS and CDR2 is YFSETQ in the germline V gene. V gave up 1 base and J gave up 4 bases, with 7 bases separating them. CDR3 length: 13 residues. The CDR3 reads CASSLIASDTQYF. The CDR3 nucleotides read TGCGCCAGCAGCTTGATAGCGTCAGATACGCAGTATTTT.

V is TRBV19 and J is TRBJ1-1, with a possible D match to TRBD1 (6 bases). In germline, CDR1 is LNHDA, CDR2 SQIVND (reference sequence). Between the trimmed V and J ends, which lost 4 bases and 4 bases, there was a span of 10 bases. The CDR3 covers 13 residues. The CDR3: CASSRGLSTEAFF. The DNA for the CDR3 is TGTGCCAGTAGTAGGGGGCTGAGCACTGAAGCTTTCTTT.

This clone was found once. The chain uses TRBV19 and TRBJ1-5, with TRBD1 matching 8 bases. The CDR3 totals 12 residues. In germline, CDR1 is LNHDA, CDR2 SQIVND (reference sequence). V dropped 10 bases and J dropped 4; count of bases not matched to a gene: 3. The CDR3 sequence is CATRQGNQPQHF. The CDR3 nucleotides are TGTGCCACTAGACAGGGGAATCAGCCCCAGCATTTT.